The rows below give T cell receptor beta chains drawn from one sample of a study of T cell responses to AZD1222 COVID-19 vaccine. The table came from immunoSEQ multiplex PCR; TCRdb's copy has only in-frame clones and leaves some out. Among some 120,000 clones listed, nearly 90% were seen once. This specimen was peripheral blood, taken 28 days after the second AZD1222 dose. These receptors originate from an adult who received the AZD1222 COVID-19 vaccine. Each CDR3 is given with its conserved first and last residue. A D gene is named only where the DNA matches it firmly.

J gene,D gene,V gene,CDR3 protein
TRBJ2-1,NA,TRBV27,CASSLSIRWSYNEQFF
TRBJ1-5,NA,TRBV6-2/TRBV6-3,CASSSWTSGGGNQPQHF
TRBJ1-2,NA,TRBV28,CASSLLRLNNYGYTF
TRBJ1-2,NA,TRBV19,CASIGDDNYGYTF
TRBJ1-4,NA,TRBV7-9,CASSSPQGQLFLAALFF
TRBJ1-1,NA,TRBV6-5,CASSYRGGAFF
TRBJ2-1,TRBD2,TRBV29-1,CSVGTSGRWNEQFF
TRBJ2-3,NA,TRBV4-3,CASSRHRDPTDTQYF
TRBJ1-3,NA,TRBV18,CASSPLTGNTIYF
TRBJ1-2,TRBD1,TRBV7-2,CASSPRTGNYGYTF
TRBJ1-1,NA,TRBV21-1,CASSKGQRNTEAFF
TRBJ1-1,NA,TRBV7-2,CASSLGRVTEAFF
TRBJ1-6,NA,TRBV18,CASSPSGGVESPLHF
TRBJ1-1,TRBD1,TRBV27,CASSPHRGRTEAFF
TRBJ1-2,NA,TRBV5-6,CASTPLGTGTAYGYTF
TRBJ2-7,NA,TRBV10-3,CAIGTWNYEQYF
TRBJ2-1,NA,TRBV3-1/TRBV3-2,CASSQTGIIHNEQFF
TRBJ2-1,TRBD1,TRBV11-3,CASSDRGSGTLF
TRBJ1-2,NA,TRBV7-2,CASSLDPIYGYTF
TRBJ1-4,TRBD1,TRBV11-2,CASSRQGQEKLFF
TRBJ2-4,NA,TRBV23-1,CASSHGGYKNIQYF
TRBJ1-1,NA,TRBV5-1,CASSLTRTEAFF
TRBJ1-1,NA,TRBV7-8,CASSPRDTNTEAFF
TRBJ1-5,TRBD1,TRBV30,CAWSRGPASNQPQHF
TRBJ2-1,TRBD2,TRBV11-3,CASSSSSVAGASDEQFF
TRBJ1-3,NA,TRBV15,CATSREGAAGNTIYF
TRBJ1-6,TRBD1,TRBV7-9,CASRRQGNASPLHF
TRBJ1-5,NA,TRBV3-1/TRBV3-2,CASSRRGGNQPQHF
TRBJ2-7,NA,TRBV7-2,CASSLTGPGYEQYF
TRBJ1-3,NA,TRBV5-1,CASSGGGIISGNTIYF
TRBJ1-1,NA,TRBV2,CASSAFEQMNTEAFF
TRBJ2-3,NA,TRBV27,CASSLTIQGSDTQYF
TRBJ1-6,TRBD1,TRBV7-6,CASSLTGGSSPLHF
TRBJ1-1,TRBD1,TRBV27,CASSLGTGLRATEAFF
TRBJ1-1,NA,TRBV6-5,CASSYSVNTEAFF
TRBJ1-5,TRBD1,TRBV4-1,CASSQPGQGHQPQHF
TRBJ1-4,TRBD1,TRBV5-6,CASSSSGGDEKLFF
TRBJ2-2,TRBD2,TRBV4-2,CASSLRGGDTGELFF
TRBJ1-1,NA,TRBV2,CASSEGELVEAFF
TRBJ1-1,TRBD1,TRBV14,CASSQEGDRGWEAFF
TRBJ1-2,NA,TRBV7-9,CASSLALANYGYTF
TRBJ1-2,NA,TRBV19,CASSISLPAKEGYGYTF
TRBJ1-5,NA,TRBV5-1,CASSLGSATNQPQHF
TRBJ2-2,NA,TRBV30,CAWSLTEVSGELFF
TRBJ1-1,TRBD1,TRBV5-1,CASSLRGAKGQGNYMNTEAFF
TRBJ1-2,NA,TRBV2,CASSEQGPGYTF
TRBJ2-2,TRBD1,TRBV19,CASRRWDSLNTGELFF
TRBJ1-5,NA,TRBV7-9,CASSRTEVGQPQHF
TRBJ1-1,NA,TRBV7-8,CASSPKQENTEAFF
TRBJ1-5,NA,TRBV7-8,CASSKGGISNQPQHF
TRBJ1-3,NA,TRBV30,CAWSVLVGNTIYF
TRBJ1-4,NA,TRBV7-9,CASSTGTNEKLFF
TRBJ1-1,TRBD1,TRBV4-3,CASSQDRGKDTEAFF
TRBJ1-2,NA,TRBV12-3/TRBV12-4,CASRDRGDRYTF
TRBJ1-5,NA,TRBV10-2,CASSEGANQPQHF